The 26 T cell receptor beta chains given below trace back to one sample, sequenced in a study of cytomegalovirus exposure and HLA in healthy donors. In the PCR, 60 Vbeta and 13 Jbeta primers were used. Clones were read by immunoSEQ multiplex PCR, and TCRdb kept only the in-frame ones, dropping some. The top ten clones hold roughly 1.9% of a sample with under 150,000 clones, 60% to 85% of them seen once. Source material: PBMCs. These receptors were collected from a woman in her thirties or forties in good health and CMV-seronegative.

The J gene is TRBJ2-5, the V gene TRBV19; TRBD1 agrees at 9 bases. The length of the CDR3 is 14 residues. V was clipped by 5 bases and J by 4 bases; unmatched bases: 5. Germline-derived CDR1 and CDR2 are LNHDA and SQIVND (reference sequence). The CDR3 DNA is TGTGCCAGTAGTTCAAGACAGGGGGGAGAGACCCAGTACTTC. Protein sequence: CASSSRQGGETQYF.

The genes are TRBV14 and TRBJ1-3; a weak D match, TRBD1 (6 bases). V dropped 4 bases and J dropped 6 bases, with 16 bases sitting between them. Germline V gene data show CDR1 as SGHDN and CDR2 as FVKESK. The CDR3 runs 15 residues. CDR3 DNA: TGTGCCAGCAGCCTCCAGACAGGATATCTAAACACCATATATTTT. Translation gives CASSLQTGYLNTIYF. The complete variable domain, with remaining parts taken from reference TRBV14 and TRBJ1-3, reads EAGVTQFPSHSVIEKGQTVTLRCDPISGHDNLYWYRRVMGKEIKFLLHFVKESKQDESGMPNNRFLAERTGGTYSTLKVQPAELEDSGVYFCASSLQTGYLNTIYFGEGSWLTVV.

The chain recombines TRBV7-3 with TRBJ2-5; 10 nucleotides match TRBD1. Germline V lookup: CDR1 SGHTA, CDR2 FQGTGA. The CDR3 contains 15 residues. V lost 5 bases to trimming and J lost 4 bases; unmatched junction nucleotides: 7. CDR3 sequence reads: CASSLGQGVGETQYF. As DNA, the CDR3 is TGTGCCAGCAGCCTAGGACAGGGGGTGGGAGAGACCCAGTACTTC.

This clone appeared a few times. The chain links TRBV25-1 to TRBJ1-1, with D possibly TRBD1 on 5 matching bases. Germline CDR1 and CDR2: MGHDK and SYGVNS. The CDR3 extends over 13 amino acids. Trimming stripped 11 bases from V and 1 base from J, with 14 bases between. This CDR3 reads CASIQASNTEAFF. DNA of the CDR3: TGTGCCTCAATACAGGCTTCGAACACTGAAGCTTTCTTT.

The rearrangement uses TRBV15 and TRBJ2-7, with TRBD1 identical over 7 bases. The germline CDR1 and CDR2 sequences are LNHNV and YYDKDF (reference sequence). V shed 4 bases, J shed 1 base, and the junction held 1 base outside the gene matches. This CDR3 contains 13 residues. This chain's CDR3 is CATSTTGSYEQYF. CDR3 DNA sequence: TGTGCCACCAGCACGACAGGGTCCTACGAGCAGTACTTC. The full variable domain, with the rest looked up from reference TRBV15 and TRBJ2-7, is DAMVIQNPRYQVTQFGKPVTLSCSQTLNHNVMYWYQQKSSQAPKLLFHYYDKDFNNEADTPDNFQSRRPNTSFCFLDIRSPGLGDTAMYLCATSTTGSYEQYFGPGTRLTVT.

The chain uses TRBV19 and TRBJ2-3; the match to TRBD2 covers 7 bases. Looked up from germline, CDR1 is LNHDA and CDR2 is SQIVND (reference sequence). The CDR3 spans 14 residues. With V trimmed by 2 bases and J by 1 base, 0 bases remained unmatched. In nucleotides, the CDR3 is TGTGCCAGTAGTATAAGCGGGGGCACAGATACGCAGTATTTT. It translates to CASSISGGTDTQYF.

The chain combines TRBV4-2 with TRBJ2-2; TRBD2 aligns across 8 bases. CDR3 length: 14 residues. The germline V gene has CDR1 LGHNA and CDR2 YNFKEQ. V lost 6 bases, J lost 6 bases, and 6 bases stayed unmatched. CDR3 loop: CASSSPGGAGELFF. The CDR3 region has the DNA TGTGCCAGCAGTTCACCGGGAGGGGCCGGGGAGCTGTTTTTT.

This clone has a single count. This rearrangement joins TRBV9 to TRBJ2-1; TRBD2 is a possible D gene (6 bases). Germline CDR1 and CDR2: SGDLS and YYNGEE. This CDR3 has 20 residues. The V end lost 1 base, the J end lost 8 bases, and 31 bases lay between the germline ends. CDR3 in DNA: TGTGCCAGCAGCGTAACCCATGACCCGCTCCGGAGGGGAACGGTGGATGAGCAGTTCTTC. This translates into CASSVTHDPLRRGTVDEQFF.

The chain combines TRBV10-1 with TRBJ2-1; TRBD2 agrees at 10 bases. The CDR3 covers 14 residues. J gave up 8 bases and V 4 bases, and 5 bases lay outside the gene matches. Germline assignment: CDR1 WNHNN and CDR2 SYGVQD (reference sequence). The CDR3 nucleotides read TGCGCCAGCAGTGGGGCTAGCGGGAGCGATGAGCAGTTCTTC. It specifies CASSGASGSDEQFF.

The V and J genes are TRBV5-1 and TRBJ2-2; the D gene is possibly TRBD2 (6 bases). Looked up from germline, CDR1 is SGHRS and CDR2 is YFSETQ. The length of the CDR3 is 15 residues. Trimming pared 5 bases from V and 2 bases from J, leaving 13 bases between. The CDR3 here is CASRGGAPNTGELFF. The CDR3, as DNA: TGCGCCAGCAGGGGAGGAGCTCCTAACACCGGGGAGCTGTTTTTT.

This clone is a singleton in its sample. This rearrangement joins TRBV28 to TRBJ2-7, with D possibly being TRBD1 (5 bases). CDR3 length: 14 amino acids. Germline V gives CDR1 MDHEN, CDR2 SYDVKM. Trimming took 6 bases from V and 0 from J, leaving 12 bases between them. The CDR3 region has the DNA TGTGCCAGCAGAAAGGCGGACAACTCCTACGAGCAGTACTTC. As protein: CASRKADNSYEQYF.

CDR3 bases: TGTGCCAGAGAGGAACAGGACCCCTCCACTGAAGCTTTCTTT. Its translation: CAREEQDPSTEAFF. The J gene is TRBJ1-1, the V gene TRBV5-3; possibly TRBD1 for D (5 bases). TRBV5-3 is marked as an open reading frame, function uncertain. The CDR3 length is 14 residues. V lost 7 bases to trimming and J lost 4 bases, with 17 bases between them.

V is TRBV5-6 and J is TRBJ2-2, with 7 bases identical to TRBD2. This CDR3 has 18 amino acids. Germline V gene data show CDR1 as SGHDT and CDR2 as YYEEEE. V lost 0 bases to trimming and J lost 4 bases; unmatched junction nucleotides: 12. CDR3 amino acids: CASSLGETRLASTGELFF. The CDR3, as DNA: TGTGCCAGCAGCTTGGGGGAGACACGACTAGCCTCCACCGGGGAGCTGTTTTTT.

The sample holds one count of this clone. V is TRBV11-2 and J is TRBJ2-4; 8 bases are shared with TRBD2. Germline CDR1 is SGHAT and CDR2 is FQNNGV. Trimming removed 5 bases from V and 0 bases from J; junction bases left unmatched: 6. The CDR3 has 16 amino acids. The chain's CDR3 is CASSRTSGLAKNIQYF. CDR3 DNA sequence: TGTGCCAGCAGCCGTACTAGCGGTCTAGCCAAAAACATTCAGTACTTC.

The CDR3 spells CAMDSNTGELFF. The DNA of the CDR3 is TGTGCCATGGACTCAAACACCGGGGAGCTGTTTTTT. V gene TRBV28 combines with J gene TRBJ2-2; perhaps TRBD2 as D (5 bases). This CDR3 contains 12 residues. V gave up 10 bases and J gave up 2 bases, with 8 bases separating them. Germline CDR1 reads MDHEN; CDR2 reads SYDVKM.

V and J are TRBV27 and TRBJ2-7, with D possibly being TRBD2 (6 bases). The V and J ends lost 8 bases and 2 bases respectively, with 16 bases between them. The germline V gene has CDR1 MNHEY and CDR2 SMNVEV (reference sequence). The CDR3 has 14 amino acids. CDR3 loop: CASSPGRLAYEQYF. Written as DNA, the CDR3 is TGTGCCAGCTCCCCGGGTAGACTAGCCTACGAGCAGTACTTC.

A single count supports this clone. The DNA of the CDR3 is TGTGCCAGCCGACTCGGCGGGTCCCACGGATCCTACGAGCAGTACTTC. Translation: CASRLGGSHGSYEQYF. The genes are TRBV2 and TRBJ2-7; TRBD2 might be the D (5 bases). The V end lost 8 bases, the J end lost 1 base, and 21 bases lay between the germline ends. In germline, CDR1 is SNHLY, CDR2 FYNNEI. This CDR3 has 16 amino acids.

The rearrangement joins TRBV9 to TRBJ2-7; D is possibly TRBD2 (6 bases). CDR1 SGDLS and CDR2 YYNGEE come from the germline V gene. The CDR3 runs 15 residues. Trimming shortened V by 0 bases and J by 2 bases, and 12 bases separated the two germline ends. The CDR3: CASSVGGAATYEQYF. In DNA, the CDR3 is TGTGCCAGCAGCGTAGGCGGGGCGGCCACCTACGAGCAGTACTTC.

The chain recombines TRBV10-3 with TRBJ1-4; D perhaps matches TRBD1 (5 bases). Germline CDR1 is ENHRY and CDR2 is SYGVKD. The CDR3 sequence is 14 residues long. The V and J ends lost 3 bases and 7 bases respectively, with 12 bases between them. The CDR3 DNA sequence: TGTGCCATCAGTGACGGGACTTACCCTGAAAAACTGTTTTTT. It yields the protein CAISDGTYPEKLFF.

This chain links TRBV7-9 with TRBJ1-6; TRBD1 matches at 8 bases. After removal of 4 bases from V and 10 bases from J, the junction contained 3 bases not matched to a gene. The CDR3 runs to 13 residues. CDR1 is SEHNR, CDR2 FQNEAQ, per germline (reference sequence). The CDR3 protein is CASSSRQGSPLHF. In nucleotides, the CDR3 is TGTGCCAGCAGCTCGCGACAGGGGTCACCCCTCCACTTT.

The genes are TRBV28 and TRBJ2-1; no reliable D call. CDR3 length: 15 amino acids. V dropped 3 bases and J dropped 5 bases, with 14 bases sitting between them. The germline V gene encodes CDR1 MDHEN and CDR2 SYDVKM. In DNA form, the CDR3 reads TGTGCCAGCAGTTTGGGTGGGCCCAGCAACAATGAGCAGTTCTTC. This encodes CASSLGGPSNNEQFF.

The V call is TRBV2, the J call TRBJ2-1; D unresolved. V gave up 4 bases and J gave up 5 bases, with 3 bases separating them. CDR3 size: 11 residues. Germline-derived CDR1 and CDR2 are SNHLY and FYNNEI. For the CDR3, the DNA is TGTGCCAGCAGTGTCAACAATGAGCAGTTCTTC. It yields the protein CASSVNNEQFF.

The genes are TRBV28 and TRBJ1-5; the D gene is possibly TRBD1 (5 bases). This CDR3 has 18 residues. V dropped 5 bases and J dropped 4 bases, with 24 bases sitting between them. Germline CDR1 is MDHEN and CDR2 is SYDVKM. In DNA form, the CDR3 reads TGTGCCAGCAGTCCGTCTGGTCTAAGGGGCACGAGTAATCAGCCCCAGCATTTT. Amino acid sequence: CASSPSGLRGTSNQPQHF.

The V gene is TRBV27, the J gene TRBJ1-5, with a weak D call TRBD1 (5 bases). CDR3 length: 16 residues. V was cut by 5 bases and J by 0 bases, with 14 bases left in between. Germline CDR1 MNHEY, CDR2 SMNVEV (reference sequence). CDR3 amino acids: CASSSRQPYSNQPQHF. The CDR3 DNA follows: TGTGCCAGCAGTAGTAGACAGCCTTATAGCAATCAGCCCCAGCATTTT.

The CDR3 DNA sequence: TGTGCCAGCAGCTACGGGAACACCGGGGAGCTGTTTTTT. It specifies CASSYGNTGELFF. The genes are TRBV7-6 and TRBJ2-2; D gene uncertain. Germline CDR1 SGHVS, CDR2 FNYEAQ. Trimming pared 4 bases from V and 1 base from J, leaving 4 bases between. The CDR3 length is 13 residues.

The chain joins TRBV9 to TRBJ1-1; TRBD1 matches at 9 bases. Germline V gene data show CDR1 as SGDLS and CDR2 as YYNGEE. Losses at the gene ends were 4 bases for V and 4 bases for J; bases not matched to a gene: 8. The CDR3 totals 15 residues. This CDR3 is CASSPRTGVGTEAFF. Written as DNA, the CDR3 is TGTGCCAGCAGCCCCCGGACAGGGGTCGGCACTGAAGCTTTCTTT.